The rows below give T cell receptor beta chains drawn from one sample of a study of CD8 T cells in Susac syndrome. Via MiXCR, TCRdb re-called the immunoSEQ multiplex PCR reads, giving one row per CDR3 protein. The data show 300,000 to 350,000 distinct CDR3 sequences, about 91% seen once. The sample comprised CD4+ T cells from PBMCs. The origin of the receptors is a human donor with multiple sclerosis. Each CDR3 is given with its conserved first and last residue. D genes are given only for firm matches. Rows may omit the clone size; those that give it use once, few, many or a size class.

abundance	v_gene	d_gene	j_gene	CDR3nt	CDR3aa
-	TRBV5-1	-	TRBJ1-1	TGCGCCAGCAGAGATGCAGGCACTGAAGCTTTCTTT	CASRDAGTEAFF
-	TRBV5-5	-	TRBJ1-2	TGTGCCAGCAGCTTGGAGGTGGGGCCCTATGGCTACACCTTC	CASSLEVGPYGYTF
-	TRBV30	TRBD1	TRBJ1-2	TGTGCCTGGAGTGTATTTCAGGGGGCAGTCGATGGCTACACCTTC	CAWSVFQGAVDGYTF
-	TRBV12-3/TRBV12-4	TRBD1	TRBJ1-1	TGTGCCAGCACCCAGCGGGACAGGGCGTTCGACACTGAAGCTTTCTTT	CASTQRDRAFDTEAFF
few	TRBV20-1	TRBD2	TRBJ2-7	TGCAGTGCTTTTAGCGGGACCTACGAGCAGTACTTC	CSAFSGTYEQYF
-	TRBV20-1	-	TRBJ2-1	TGCAGTGCTATTGTAGCCGGACCCTACAATGAGCAGTTCTTC	CSAIVAGPYNEQFF
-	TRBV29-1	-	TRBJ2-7	TGCAGCGTTGAATTGGCAGGGTCTTTAAACGAGCAGTACTTC	CSVELAGSLNEQYF
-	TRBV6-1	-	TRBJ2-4	TGTGCCAGCAGACCCTACCGAGGGGGGCACGGGAAAAACATTCAGTACTTC	CASRPYRGGHGKNIQYF
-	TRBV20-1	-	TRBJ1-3	TGCAGTGCCCTGACCCCGGGTGGAAACACCATATATTTT	CSALTPGGNTIYF
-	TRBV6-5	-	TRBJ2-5	TGTGCCAGCACGGGAACAGGGAAGGAGACCCAGTACTTC	CASTGTGKETQYF
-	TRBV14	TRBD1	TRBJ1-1	TGTGCCACCTCCCAACAGGGGTGGACTGAAGCTTTCTTT	CATSQQGWTEAFF
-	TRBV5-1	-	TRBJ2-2	TGCGCCAGCAGCCTCATGGGAGCCGGGGAGCTGTTTTTT	CASSLMGAGELFF
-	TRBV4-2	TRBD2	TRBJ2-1	TGTGCCAGCAGCCAGCGGGCTAGCGGGGGGTTCTACAATGAGCAGTTCTTC	CASSQRASGGFYNEQFF
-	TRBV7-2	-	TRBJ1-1	TGTGCCAGCAGCTTGGCGAGGAACACTGAAGCTTTCTTT	CASSLARNTEAFF
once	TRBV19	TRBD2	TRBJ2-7	TGTGCCAGTAGTCCCTCCCCCGGTGCGGGGGACTACGAGCAGTACTTC	CASSPSPGAGDYEQYF
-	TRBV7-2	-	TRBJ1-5	TGTGCCAGCAGCTTAGTGTCCGAAGATCAGCCCCAGCATTTT	CASSLVSEDQPQHF
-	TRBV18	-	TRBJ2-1	TGTGCCAGCTCACCATCGGCACCTGAGGTGAGAGAGCAGTTCTTC	CASSPSAPEVREQFF
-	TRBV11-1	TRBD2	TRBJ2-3	TGTGCCAGCACCTTCCTCGGGTTCCCCGGGACTAGCGGGAGACTAGATACGCAGTATTTT	CASTFLGFPGTSGRLDTQYF
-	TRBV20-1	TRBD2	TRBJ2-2	TGCAGTGCCCCCAAGGGGGGGCGGGAGGGCGGGGAGCTGTTTTTT	CSAPKGGREGGELFF
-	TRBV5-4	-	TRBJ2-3	TGTGCCAGCAGCTTGATGTTCTCCAGCCGCACAGATACGCAGTATTTT	CASSLMFSSRTDTQYF
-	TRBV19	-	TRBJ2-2	TGTGCCAGTAGTATAGACAGGGGCGCGGTCGGGGAGCTGTTTTTT	CASSIDRGAVGELFF
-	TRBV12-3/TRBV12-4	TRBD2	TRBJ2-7	TGTGCCAGCAGTCCTGAAGCGCGGGGGGCCTACGAGCAGTACTTC	CASSPEARGAYEQYF
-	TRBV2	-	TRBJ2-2	TGTGCCAGCAGTGTGGGGGCTGACACCGGGGAGCTGTTTTTT	CASSVGADTGELFF
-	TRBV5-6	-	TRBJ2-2	TGTGCCAGCAGCTTGGCTACCCCGAACACCGGGGAGCTGTTTTTT	CASSLATPNTGELFF
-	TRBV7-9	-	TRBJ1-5	TGTGCCAGCAGCTTAGGACGACCTGGCCGAGGCAATCAGCCCCAGCATTTT	CASSLGRPGRGNQPQHF
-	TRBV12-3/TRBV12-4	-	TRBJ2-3	TGTGCCAGCAGTTTTCGTACTAGAGCAGATACGCAGTATTTT	CASSFRTRADTQYF
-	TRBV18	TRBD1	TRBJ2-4	TGTGCCAGCTCACGGGACAGGGACAAAAACATTCAGTACTTC	CASSRDRDKNIQYF
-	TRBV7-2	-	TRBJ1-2	TGTGCCAGCCTACCAGACAGTAACTATGGCTACACCTTC	CASLPDSNYGYTF
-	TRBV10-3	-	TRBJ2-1	TGTGCCATCAGTGCGACGGACAGCTCCTACAATGAGCAGTTCTTC	CAISATDSSYNEQFF
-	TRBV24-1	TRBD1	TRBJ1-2	TGTGCCACCAGTGACCCGGGCCAAGGAACAGGGGCGGTTTATGGCTACACCTTC	CATSDPGQGTGAVYGYTF
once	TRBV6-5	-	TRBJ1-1	TGTGCCAGCAGTTACATGGCTGAAGCTTTCTTT	CASSYMAEAFF
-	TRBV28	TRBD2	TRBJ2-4	TGTGCCAGCAGTCTCACCGGACTAGCGGGGGGCCTAATAGCCAAAAACATTCAGTACTTC	CASSLTGLAGGLIAKNIQYF
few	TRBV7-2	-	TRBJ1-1	TGTGCCAGCAGCTTGATGAACACTGAAGCTTTCTTT	CASSLMNTEAFF
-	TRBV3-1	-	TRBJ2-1	TGTGCCAGCAGCCAAGATAGGGGGAACTCCTACAATGAGCAGTTCTTC	CASSQDRGNSYNEQFF
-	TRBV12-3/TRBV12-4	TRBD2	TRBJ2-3	TGTGCCAGCAGTTCGAGGCTAGGAGCGGGGAGCACAGATACGCAGTATTTT	CASSSRLGAGSTDTQYF
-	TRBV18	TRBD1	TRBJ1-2	TGTGCCAGCTCACCCGGGACAGGGTCGTACAACTATGGCTACACCTTC	CASSPGTGSYNYGYTF
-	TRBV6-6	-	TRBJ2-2	TGTGCCAGCAAGTTGAGCGGGCATGAGACCGGGGAGCTGTTTTTT	CASKLSGHETGELFF
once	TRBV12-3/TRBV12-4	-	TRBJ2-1	TGTGCCAGCAGAGTACAGGGTTTGGTAGGCGATGAGCAGTTCTTC	CASRVQGLVGDEQFF
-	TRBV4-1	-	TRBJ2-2	TGCGCCAGCAGCCAAGAGAGGTGGGCGGGGACCGGGGAGCTGTTTTTT	CASSQERWAGTGELFF
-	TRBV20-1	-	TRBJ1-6	TGCAGTGCTAGAGGTATCGGCGCGTCATATTCACCCCTCCACTTT	CSARGIGASYSPLHF
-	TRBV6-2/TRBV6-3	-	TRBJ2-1	TGTGCCAGCAGTACCGGGACCAAAGTACCAAATGAGCAGTTCTTC	CASSTGTKVPNEQFF
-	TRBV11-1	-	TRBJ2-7	TGTGCCAGCAGCCTATCTAGTCAGCAGTACTTC	CASSLSSQQYF
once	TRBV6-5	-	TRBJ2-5	TGTGCCAGCAGTTACACAGGCAGATTACAAGAGACCCAGTACTTC	CASSYTGRLQETQYF
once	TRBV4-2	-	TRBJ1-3	TGTGCCAGCAGCCAAGAGGCAATGCGACTCGGGAACACCATATATTTT	CASSQEAMRLGNTIYF
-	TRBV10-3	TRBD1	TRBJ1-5	TGTGCCTCCTACTCCGACAGGGGAGGGCCCCAGCATTTT	CASYSDRGGPQHF
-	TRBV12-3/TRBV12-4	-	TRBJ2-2	TGTGCCAGCGGGCTGACAGTACCGAACACCGGGGAGCTGTTTTTT	CASGLTVPNTGELFF
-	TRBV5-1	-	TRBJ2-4	TGCGCCAGCAGCCAGAACCTCGAAGCGACGAACATTCAGTACTTC	CASSQNLEATNIQYF
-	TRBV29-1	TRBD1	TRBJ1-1	TGCAGCGTTCAGCAGGGGGGAGTGAACACTGAAGCTTTCTTT	CSVQQGGVNTEAFF
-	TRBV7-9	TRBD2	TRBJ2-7	TGTGCCAGCAGCTTAACTAGCGGGGGAATCTCTGTCTACGAGCAGTACTTC	CASSLTSGGISVYEQYF
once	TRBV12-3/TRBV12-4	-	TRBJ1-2	TGTGCCAGCAGTTTTTGGGGGGGAGACGGCTACACCTTC	CASSFWGGDGYTF
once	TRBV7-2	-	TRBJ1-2	TGTGCCAGCAGCTTAGGTGGTGTTGGGGGTGCAGGTGGCTACACCTTC	CASSLGGVGGAGGYTF
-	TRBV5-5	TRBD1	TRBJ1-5	TGTGCCAGCAGCTGGGACAGTAGCAATCAGCCCCAGCATTTT	CASSWDSSNQPQHF
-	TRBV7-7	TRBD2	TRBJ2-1	TGTGCTAGCAGCCCCGGACTAGCGGGAGGCAATGAGCAGTTCTTC	CASSPGLAGGNEQFF
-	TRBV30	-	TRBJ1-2	TGTGCCTGGAGTGTACTTGATTGGGCTGGCTACACCTTC	CAWSVLDWAGYTF
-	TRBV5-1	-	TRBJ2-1	TGCGCCAGCAGCCCGGGTCCGGGAACCGATGAGCAGTTCTTC	CASSPGPGTDEQFF